The present T cell receptor (beta chain) was sequenced within a study of molecular identifiers for immune sequencing clone quantification. Study-wide results and limits: Over 99% of CMV-specific effector molecules, but under 1% of naive ones, were in clones above 20 copies.

TCRdb ran MiXCR on the PCR reads and lists one entry per CDR3 protein. The data show around 460,000 distinct CDR3 sequences, around 21% seen once. In this sample, this clonotype turned up a few times. The target antigen is unknown. V was shortened by 6 bases and J by 6 bases, with 11 bases between the two germline ends. The CDR3 contains 12 residues. CDR1 SQVTM and CDR2 ANQGSEA come from the germline V gene. Material for sequencing was naive CD8+ T cells from blood, with Jurkat cell RNA spiked in. Subset: FACS-sorted CD8+CD4-CCR7+CD45RA+ naive T cells. The sequence came from a human donor in good health. Some libraries in this study had Jurkat cell RNA spiked in. The V call is TRBV29-1, the J call TRBJ2-2; maybe TRBD1 (6 bases). The CDR3 bases are TGCAGCGTCACCTCAGGGGCCGGGGAGCTGTTTTTT. Amino acids: CSVTSGAGELFF.